This is a list of T cell receptor beta chains from one sample in a study of metastatic and nonmetastatic thyroid tumors. TCRdb reanalyzed the PCR reads via MiXCR. This table has about 5,500 clones, 30% to 45% appearing once. Sequenced sample: tumor tissue. These TCRs come from a male donor with papillary thyroid cancer or a benign thyroid nodule (not recorded which). Some clones in this sample may be carry-over from other donors' samples. Both conserved end residues are part of each CDR3. D genes are given only for firm matches. Rows give clone size only sometimes, using once, few, many, or a class for an expanded clone.

size: -
J: TRBJ1-3
length: 14
D: -
V: TRBV6-1
DNA: TGTGCCAGCAGTGAAGCGACCTCCGGAAACACCATATATTTT
CDR3: CASSEATSGNTIYF

size: few
J: TRBJ2-7
length: 15
D: -
V: TRBV27
DNA: TGTGCCAGCAGTTGGATTGGGCAGGCCACCTACGAGCAGTACTTC
CDR3: CASSWIGQATYEQYF

size: -
J: TRBJ2-1
length: 15
D: -
V: TRBV5-1
DNA: TGCGCCAGCAGCCACTGGGGGTTCTCCTACAATGAGCAGTTCTTC
CDR3: CASSHWGFSYNEQFF

size: few
J: TRBJ2-1
length: 15
D: TRBD1
V: TRBV6-1
DNA: TGTGCCAGCAGCGAAGGGACAGGGGAATACAATGAGCAGTTCTTC
CDR3: CASSEGTGEYNEQFF

size: once
J: TRBJ1-2
length: 15
D: TRBD1
V: TRBV5-1
DNA: TGCGCCAGCAGCCAACTTTCGACAGGGGAGGTTGGCTACACCTTC
CDR3: CASSQLSTGEVGYTF

size: large
J: TRBJ1-4
length: 17
D: -
V: TRBV20-1
DNA: TGCAGTGCTAGAGGCCTCGACGAAGTCGACATGAAAGGAAAACTGTTTTTT
CDR3: CSARGLDEVDMKGKLFF

size: -
J: TRBJ2-3
length: 14
D: TRBD2
V: TRBV20-1
DNA: TGCAGTGCTGCCTGGGAGGGTTCCACAGATACGCAGTATTTT
CDR3: CSAAWEGSTDTQYF

size: -
J: TRBJ1-1
length: 13
D: -
V: TRBV4-2
DNA: TGTGCCAGCAGCCAAGATACACCTACTGAAGCTTTCTTT
CDR3: CASSQDTPTEAFF

size: -
J: TRBJ1-1
length: 17
D: TRBD1
V: TRBV10-3
DNA: TGTGCCATCAGCCAGGGACAGGGATTTATTTTAAACACTGAAGCTTTCTTT
CDR3: CAISQGQGFILNTEAFF

size: -
J: TRBJ2-1
length: 17
D: -
V: TRBV4-3
DNA: TGCGCCAGCAGCCAAGATCGAGCCAGCGGATCATACAATGAGCAGTTCTTC
CDR3: CASSQDRASGSYNEQFF

size: few
J: TRBJ2-7
length: 14
D: -
V: TRBV5-6
DNA: TGTGCCAGCAGCTTGGCCCGGGGACACTACGAGCAGTACTTC
CDR3: CASSLARGHYEQYF

size: -
J: TRBJ1-1
length: 16
D: -
V: TRBV11-2
DNA: TGTGCCAGCAGCTCACCACCCGGTTGGATGAACACTGAAGCTTTCTTT
CDR3: CASSSPPGWMNTEAFF

size: -
J: TRBJ2-3
length: 16
D: TRBD2
V: TRBV20-1
DNA: TGCAGTGCTAGAGGGACTAGCGATATAGGCGCAGATACGCAGTATTTT
CDR3: CSARGTSDIGADTQYF

size: -
J: TRBJ2-7
length: 17
D: TRBD2
V: TRBV4-2
DNA: TGTGCCAGCAGCCAAGGTCCAGCGAGCGGGAAAAGGAACGAGCAGTACTTC
CDR3: CASSQGPASGKRNEQYF

size: -
J: TRBJ2-7
length: 14
D: -
V: TRBV28
DNA: TGTGCCAGCAGTTGGGACCGCGAGGCCTACGAGCAGTACTTC
CDR3: CASSWDREAYEQYF

size: -
J: TRBJ1-1
length: 12
D: -
V: TRBV7-9
DNA: TGTGCCAGCACCTTCCAGAACACTGAAGCTTTCTTT
CDR3: CASTFQNTEAFF

size: few
J: TRBJ1-5
length: 15
D: TRBD1
V: TRBV19
DNA: TGTGCCAGTAGTACCCGGGACAGTCCCAATCAGCCCCAGCATTTT
CDR3: CASSTRDSPNQPQHF

size: -
J: TRBJ2-7
length: 12
D: -
V: TRBV3-1
DNA: TGTGCCAGCAGTCTCGACCCCTCTGAGCAGTACTTC
CDR3: CASSLDPSEQYF

size: -
J: TRBJ2-6
length: 16
D: TRBD1
V: TRBV6-1
DNA: TGTGCCAGCAGCCCCTCGACAGGGGTCGGGGCCAACGTCCTGACTTTC
CDR3: CASSPSTGVGANVLTF

size: -
J: TRBJ2-5
length: 14
D: -
V: TRBV11-2
DNA: TGTGCCAGCAGCACGGGGACCTTCCAAGAGACCCAGTACTTC
CDR3: CASSTGTFQETQYF

size: -
J: TRBJ2-3
length: 14
D: -
V: TRBV9
DNA: TGTGCCAGCAGCGGAAGACAGGGCGGGAATACGCAGTATTTT
CDR3: CASSGRQGGNTQYF

size: -
J: TRBJ2-3
length: 13
D: -
V: TRBV6-1
DNA: TGTGCCAGCAGGCCGACTCTGGGGGATACGCAATATTTT
CDR3: CASRPTLGDTQYF

size: once
J: TRBJ2-7
length: 15
D: -
V: TRBV5-1
DNA: TGCGCCAGCAGCTTGGAACAGGCAAGCTCCTACGAGCAGTACTTC
CDR3: CASSLEQASSYEQYF

size: -
J: TRBJ1-2
length: 15
D: -
V: TRBV5-5
DNA: TGTGCCAGCAGCCCCCTCGAGGGGCGTAGATATGGCTACACCTTC
CDR3: CASSPLEGRRYGYTF

size: once
J: TRBJ2-3
length: 12
D: TRBD2
V: TRBV20-1
DNA: TGCAGTGCCCTGCTTGGACTAGCCCCGCAGTATTTT
CDR3: CSALLGLAPQYF

size: large
J: TRBJ2-7
length: 13
D: -
V: TRBV5-6
DNA: TGTGCCAGCAGCTTTGGGGGCTCCTACGAGCAGTACTTC
CDR3: CASSFGGSYEQYF